These 6 T cell receptor beta chains were all obtained from the same sample, sequenced in a study of cytomegalovirus exposure and HLA in healthy donors. PCR used 60 Vbeta primers and 13 Jbeta primers. Generated by immunoSEQ multiplex PCR, the TCRdb table keeps only in-frame clones and is missing some. The table includes some 81,000 clones, 60% to 75% detected once. The source material was PBMCs. These receptors all come from a woman in her forties in good health and CMV-seropositive.

The count of this clone is one. The chain employs TRBV11-2 and TRBJ2-5; 8 nucleotides agree with TRBD1. The CDR3 totals 15 residues. CDR1 is SGHAT and CDR2 is FQNNGV in the germline V gene. Trimming removed 4 bases from V and 4 bases from J; junction bases left unmatched: 8. CDR3 nucleotide sequence: TGTGCCAGCAGCTACGGACAGGGCGGTGGAGAGACCCAGTACTTC. Amino acids: CASSYGQGGGETQYF.

The V gene is TRBV5-1, the J gene TRBJ2-1, with D possibly TRBD1 on 5 matching bases. Deletions cut 4 bases from V and 6 bases from J, with 20 bases between. Germline CDR1 is SGHRS and CDR2 is YFSETQ. The CDR3 runs to 16 residues. This CDR3 reads CASSMGQGHRLNEQFF. CDR3 sequence (DNA): TGCGCCAGCAGCATGGGCCAGGGCCATAGACTCAATGAGCAGTTCTTC.

The chain combines TRBV6-5 with TRBJ2-3, with 7 positions matching TRBD2. This CDR3 region has 15 residues. Germline CDR1 is MNHEY and CDR2 is SVGAGI. J lost 5 bases, V lost 5 bases, and 10 bases had no gene match. The CDR3 nucleotides read TGTGCCAGCAGTCCCTCGACTAGCTCCGTAGATACGCAGTATTTT. This gives the protein CASSPSTSSVDTQYF.

As for this clone: Its ends do not fully match the called genes, so a read error is possible. This chain connects TRBV5-6 to TRBJ2-3, with D hard to call. This CDR3 is 15 amino acids long. CDR1 is SGHDT, CDR2 YYEEEE, per germline. Here the CDR3 DNA reads TGTGCCAGCAGCTTGCCCATACAAAACACAGATACGCGGTATTTT. This encodes CASSLPIQNTDTRYF.

A few counts support this clone. The rearrangement uses TRBV5-1 and TRBJ2-3; TRBD1 might be the D (5 bases). CDR1 is SGHRS, CDR2 YFSETQ, per germline. The ends were cut back, 4 bases at V and 6 bases at J, with 18 bases in the middle. CDR3 length equals 15 residues. The CDR3 reads CASSTTGNNGDTQYF. The CDR3 DNA follows: TGCGCCAGCAGCACCACAGGAAACAATGGGGATACGCAGTATTTT. Filled out from reference TRBV5-1 and TRBJ2-3, the complete variable domain reads KAGVTQTPRYLIKTRGQQVTLSCSPISGHRSVSWYQQTPGQGLQFLFEYFSETQRNKGNFPGRFSGRQFSNSRSEMNVSTLELGDSALYLCASSTTGNNGDTQYFGPGTRLTVL.

The rearrangement uses TRBV28 and TRBJ1-6, with 10 bases lining up with TRBD1. This CDR3 has 17 amino acids. In germline, CDR1 is MDHEN, CDR2 SYDVKM. The junction had 10 bases not matched to a gene; V was cut back by 5 bases and J by 6 bases. CDR3 DNA sequence: TGTGCCAGCAGTCCCCTGGGACAGGGGAACCCTAATTCACCCCTCCACTTT. The encoded protein is CASSPLGQGNPNSPLHF.